This T cell receptor (beta chain) was recorded in a study of CD8+ T cells in alopecia areata. Treatment given: oral pan-JAK inhibitor, 5-10 mg twice daily. Sorted out of PBMCs were CD4+ T cells and CD8+ T cells. Trimming removed 4 bases from V and 5 bases from J; junction bases left unmatched: 6. The germline V gene encodes CDR1 SGHRS and CDR2 YFSETQ. The CDR3 has 15 residues. cDNA serving as the sequencing template came from extracted, reverse transcribed RNA. Sequenced by immunoSEQ multiplex PCR; TCRdb stores in-frame clones only, minus some. This table holds hundreds of thousands of clones, more than 60% found once.

The sequence came from a human donor with alopecia areata. This material consisted of CD4+ T cells sorted from blood, taken between weeks 43 and 45, from a patient treated with tofacitinib. The chain joins TRBV5-1 to TRBJ2-3, with TRBD2 matching over 11 bases. CDR3: CASSPLAGGLDTQYF. In nucleotides, the CDR3 is TGCGCCAGCAGCCCCCTAGCGGGGGGTTTAGATACGCAGTATTTT.